The source of this TCR beta chain is a study of T cells in tuberculosis. Profiling relied on immunoSEQ multiplex PCR, and the TCRdb table lists in-frame clones only, not all of them. The sample holds about 59,000 clones, 65% to 90% seen once. Thawed, overnight-rested PBMC were stained with GMM-loaded CD1B tetramer, viability dye and anti-CD3, then sorted. CD1B tetramers were loaded with Rhodococcus equi-derived C32 glucose monomycolate. Each donor contributed 80,000 to 100,000 sorted tetramer-negative cells. General study findings and limits: Low-affinity CD1B-GMM tetramer-binding T cells may have been missed.

Sequencing input: CD1b-GMM tetramer-negative cells sorted from PBMCs. This sequence originates from an adult woman with latent tuberculosis.

The CDR3 protein is CASRPGQGASEQYF. The CDR3 DNA is TGTGCCAGCAGGCCGGGACAGGGGGCCTCCGAGCAGTACTTC. This chain connects TRBV6-1 to TRBJ2-7; 12 positions match TRBD1. Germline V gene sequence: CDR1 MNHNS, CDR2 SASEGT. The CDR3 runs to 14 residues. The J segment lost 6 bases and the V segment lost 6 bases, leaving 6 bases of the junction unmatched.